A selection of T cell receptor beta chains follows, all from one sample in a study of T cells in Graves' hyperthyroidism and ophthalmopathy. Using its own MiXCR run on the multiplex PCR reads, TCRdb lists one record per CDR3 protein. Of hundreds of thousands of distinct CDR3 sequences listed, about two fifths are singletons. The sequenced sample consisted of blood. Source of these receptors: a man between 18 and 35 years old with Graves' hyperthyroidism. Each CDR3 is given with its conserved first and last residue.

v_call	j_call	cdr3_aa
TRBV11-1	TRBJ1-5	CASRSSLCSQGLDQPQHF
TRBV29-1	TRBJ2-7	CSFIGDRGSYEQYF
TRBV19	TRBJ1-1	CASSPHPTGMTEAFF
TRBV10-3	TRBJ2-7	CATGTSGPYEQYF
TRBV7-8	TRBJ2-6	CASSLSSSGANVLTF
TRBV7-9	TRBJ2-7	CASSFERETYEQYF
TRBV7-2	TRBJ2-7	CASSFGQGDNEQYF
TRBV7-2	TRBJ2-7	CASSLRGIRDEQYF
TRBV14	TRBJ1-4	CASSQAGF
TRBV6-1	TRBJ2-7	CASSEASGGTYEQYF